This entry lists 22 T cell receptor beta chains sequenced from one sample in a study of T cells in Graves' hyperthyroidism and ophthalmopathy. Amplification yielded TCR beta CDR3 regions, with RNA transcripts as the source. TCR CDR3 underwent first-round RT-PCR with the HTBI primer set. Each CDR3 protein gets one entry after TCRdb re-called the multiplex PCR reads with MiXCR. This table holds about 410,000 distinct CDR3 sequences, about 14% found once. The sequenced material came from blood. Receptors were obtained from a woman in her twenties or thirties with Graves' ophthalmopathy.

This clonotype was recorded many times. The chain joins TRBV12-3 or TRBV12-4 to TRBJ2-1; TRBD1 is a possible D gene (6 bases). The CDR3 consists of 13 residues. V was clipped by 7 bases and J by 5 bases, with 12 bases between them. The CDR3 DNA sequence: TGTGCCAGCACCCAGAGGGGGAACAATGAGCAGTTCTTC. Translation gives CASTQRGNNEQFF.

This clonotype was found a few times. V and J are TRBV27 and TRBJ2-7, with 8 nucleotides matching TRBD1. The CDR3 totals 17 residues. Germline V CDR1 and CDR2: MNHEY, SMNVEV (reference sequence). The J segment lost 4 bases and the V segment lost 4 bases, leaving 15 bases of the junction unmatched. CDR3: CASSSSGTGRLVYEQYF. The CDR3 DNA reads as TGTGCCAGCAGTTCCTCCGGGACAGGAAGGCTCGTTTACGAGCAGTACTTC.

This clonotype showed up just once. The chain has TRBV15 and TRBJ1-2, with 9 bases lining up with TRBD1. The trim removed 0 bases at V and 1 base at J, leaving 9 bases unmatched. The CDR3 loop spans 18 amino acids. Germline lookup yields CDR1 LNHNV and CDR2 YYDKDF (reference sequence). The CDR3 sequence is CATSRDSRWTGDNYGYTF. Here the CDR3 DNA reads TGTGCCACCAGCAGAGATAGTCGTTGGACAGGGGATAACTATGGCTACACCTTC.

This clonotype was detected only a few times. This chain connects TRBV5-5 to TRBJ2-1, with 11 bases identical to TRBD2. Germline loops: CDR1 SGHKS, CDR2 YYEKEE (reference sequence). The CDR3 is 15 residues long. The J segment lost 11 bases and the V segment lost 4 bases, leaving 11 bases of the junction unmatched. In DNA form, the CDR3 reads TGTGCCAGCAGCCGCGGGACTAGCGGTTTTCTCCAGCAGTTCTTC. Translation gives CASSRGTSGFLQQFF.

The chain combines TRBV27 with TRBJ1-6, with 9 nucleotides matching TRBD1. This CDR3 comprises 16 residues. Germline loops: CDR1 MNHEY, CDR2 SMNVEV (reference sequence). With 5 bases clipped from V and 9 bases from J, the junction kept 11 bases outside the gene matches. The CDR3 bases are TGTGCCAGCAGTCTCAGAACGGGACAGGGCGCTTCACCCCTCCACTTT. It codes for CASSLRTGQGASPLHF.

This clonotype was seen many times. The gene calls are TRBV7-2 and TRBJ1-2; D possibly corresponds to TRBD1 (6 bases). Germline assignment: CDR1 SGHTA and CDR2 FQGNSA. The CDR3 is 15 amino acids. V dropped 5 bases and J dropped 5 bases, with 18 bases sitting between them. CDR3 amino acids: CASSQRGPDRYGYTF. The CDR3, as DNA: TGTGCCAGCAGCCAACGGGGGCCGGACCGATATGGCTACACCTTC.

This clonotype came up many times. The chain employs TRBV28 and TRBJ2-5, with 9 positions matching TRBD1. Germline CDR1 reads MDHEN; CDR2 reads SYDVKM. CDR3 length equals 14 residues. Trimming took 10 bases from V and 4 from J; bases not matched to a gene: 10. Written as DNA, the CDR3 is TGTGCCACCCGGACAGGGGTTATAGGAGAGACCCAGTACTTC. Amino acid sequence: CATRTGVIGETQYF.

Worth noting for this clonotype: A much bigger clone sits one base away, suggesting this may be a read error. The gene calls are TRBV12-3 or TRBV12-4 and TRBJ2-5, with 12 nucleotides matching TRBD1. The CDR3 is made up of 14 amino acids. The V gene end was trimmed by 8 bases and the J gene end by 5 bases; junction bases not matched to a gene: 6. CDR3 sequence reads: CASGAGTGGETQYF. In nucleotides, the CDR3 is TGTGCCAGCGGGGCCGGGACAGGGGGCGAGACCCAGTACTTC.

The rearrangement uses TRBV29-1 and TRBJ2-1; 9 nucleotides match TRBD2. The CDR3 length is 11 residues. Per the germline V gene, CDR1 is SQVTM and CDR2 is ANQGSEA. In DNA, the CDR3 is TGCGGAGCGGGGGGATACAATGAGCAGTTCTTC. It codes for CGAGGYNEQFF.

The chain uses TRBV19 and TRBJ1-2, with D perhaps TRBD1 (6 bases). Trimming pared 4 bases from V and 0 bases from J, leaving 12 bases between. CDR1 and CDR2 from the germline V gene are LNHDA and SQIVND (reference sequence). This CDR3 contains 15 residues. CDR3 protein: CASSTNRVSNYGYTF. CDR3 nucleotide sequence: TGTGCCAGTAGTACAAACAGGGTATCTAACTATGGCTACACCTTC.

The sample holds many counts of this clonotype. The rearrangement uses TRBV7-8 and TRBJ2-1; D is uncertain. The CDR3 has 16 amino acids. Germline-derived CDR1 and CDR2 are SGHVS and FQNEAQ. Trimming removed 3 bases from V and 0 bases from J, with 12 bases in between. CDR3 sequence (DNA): TGTGCCAGCAGCTTTAAGGTGGGAACCTCCTACAATGAGCAGTTCTTC. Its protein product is CASSFKVGTSYNEQFF.

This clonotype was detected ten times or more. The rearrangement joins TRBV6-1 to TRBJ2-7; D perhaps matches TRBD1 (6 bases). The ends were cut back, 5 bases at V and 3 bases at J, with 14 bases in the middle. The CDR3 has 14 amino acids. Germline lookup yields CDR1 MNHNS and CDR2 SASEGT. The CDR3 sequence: CASSTTGSVYEQYF. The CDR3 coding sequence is TGTGCCAGCAGTACCACAGGGTCTGTCTACGAGCAGTACTTC.

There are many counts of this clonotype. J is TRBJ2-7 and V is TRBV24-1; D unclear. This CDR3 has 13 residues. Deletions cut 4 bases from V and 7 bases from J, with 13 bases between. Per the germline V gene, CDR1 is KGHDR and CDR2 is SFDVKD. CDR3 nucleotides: TGTGCCACCAGTGAGGCACACACGGCTGAGCAGTACTTC. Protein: CATSEAHTAEQYF.

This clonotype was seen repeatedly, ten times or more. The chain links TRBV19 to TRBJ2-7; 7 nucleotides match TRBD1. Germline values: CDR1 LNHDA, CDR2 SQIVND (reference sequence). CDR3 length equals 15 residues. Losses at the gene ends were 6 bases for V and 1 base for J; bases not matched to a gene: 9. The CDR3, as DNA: TGTGCCAGTAGCGAAAGGCCGGGACAGTCCTACGAGCAGTACTTC. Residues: CASSERPGQSYEQYF. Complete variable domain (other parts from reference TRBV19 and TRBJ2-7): DGGITQSPKYLFRKEGQNVTLSCEQNLNHDAMYWYRQDPGQGLRLIYYSQIVNDFQKGDIAEGYSVSREKKESFPLTVTSAQKNPTAFYLCASSERPGQSYEQYFGPGTRLTVT.

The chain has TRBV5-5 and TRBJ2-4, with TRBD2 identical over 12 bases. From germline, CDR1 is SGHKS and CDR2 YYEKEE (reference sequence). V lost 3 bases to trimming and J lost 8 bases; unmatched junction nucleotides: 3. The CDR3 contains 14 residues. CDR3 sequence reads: CASSSLAGGDIQYF. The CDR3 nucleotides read TGTGCCAGCAGCTCGCTAGCGGGGGGGGACATTCAGTACTTC.

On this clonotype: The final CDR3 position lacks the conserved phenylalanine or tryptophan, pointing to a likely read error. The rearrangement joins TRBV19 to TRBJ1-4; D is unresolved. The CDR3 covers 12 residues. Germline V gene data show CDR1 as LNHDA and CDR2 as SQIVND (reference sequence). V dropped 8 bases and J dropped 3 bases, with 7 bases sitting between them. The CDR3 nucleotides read TGTGCCAGTTCATTCTCTAATGAAAAACTGTTTTCT. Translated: CASSFSNEKLFS.

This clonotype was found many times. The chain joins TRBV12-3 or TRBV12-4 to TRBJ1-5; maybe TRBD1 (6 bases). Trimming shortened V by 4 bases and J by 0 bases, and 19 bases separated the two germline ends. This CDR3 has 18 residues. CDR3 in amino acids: CASSSWMTGLDSNQPQHF. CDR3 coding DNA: TGTGCCAGCAGTTCCTGGATGACAGGCCTTGATAGCAATCAGCCCCAGCATTTT.

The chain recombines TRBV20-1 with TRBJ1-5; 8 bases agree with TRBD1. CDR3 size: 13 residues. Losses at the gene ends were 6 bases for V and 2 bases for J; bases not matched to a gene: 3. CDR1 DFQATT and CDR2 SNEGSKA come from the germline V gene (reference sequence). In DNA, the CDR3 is TGCAGTGCGGGACAGGAGGGCAATCAGCCCCAGCATTTT. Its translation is CSAGQEGNQPQHF.

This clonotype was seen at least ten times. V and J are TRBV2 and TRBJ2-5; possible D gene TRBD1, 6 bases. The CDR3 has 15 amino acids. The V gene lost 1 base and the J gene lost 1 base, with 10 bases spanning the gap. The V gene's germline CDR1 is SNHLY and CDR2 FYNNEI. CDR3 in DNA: TGTGCCAGCAGTGAAGGAGGCAGGGGCCAAGAGACCCAGTACTTC. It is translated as CASSEGGRGQETQYF. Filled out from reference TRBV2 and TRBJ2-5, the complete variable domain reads EPEVTQTPSHQVTQMGQEVILRCVPISNHLYFYWYRQILGQKVEFLVSFYNNEISEKSEIFDDQFSVERPDGSNFTLKIRSTKLEDSAMYFCASSEGGRGQETQYFGPGTRLLVL.

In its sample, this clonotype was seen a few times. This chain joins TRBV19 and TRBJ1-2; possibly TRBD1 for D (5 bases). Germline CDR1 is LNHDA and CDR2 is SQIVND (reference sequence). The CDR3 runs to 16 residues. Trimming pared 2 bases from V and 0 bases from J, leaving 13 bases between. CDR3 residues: CASSISLGASNYGYTF. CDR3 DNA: TGTGCCAGTAGTATAAGTCTCGGGGCTTCTAACTATGGCTACACCTTC.

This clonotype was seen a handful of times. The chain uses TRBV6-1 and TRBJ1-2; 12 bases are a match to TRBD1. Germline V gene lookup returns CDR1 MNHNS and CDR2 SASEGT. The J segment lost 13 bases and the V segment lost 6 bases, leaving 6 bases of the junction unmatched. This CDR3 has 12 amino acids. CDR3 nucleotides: TGTGCCAGCAGGTCGGGACAGGGGGCTTGCACCTTC. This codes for CASRSGQGACTF.

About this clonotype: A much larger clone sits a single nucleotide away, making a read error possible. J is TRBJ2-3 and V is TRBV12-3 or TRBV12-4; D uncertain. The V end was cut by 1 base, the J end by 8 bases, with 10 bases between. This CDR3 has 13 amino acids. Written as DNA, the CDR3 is TGTGCCAGCAGTTTAGTTGGCATAGGTACGCAGTATTTT. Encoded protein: CASSLVGIGTQYF.